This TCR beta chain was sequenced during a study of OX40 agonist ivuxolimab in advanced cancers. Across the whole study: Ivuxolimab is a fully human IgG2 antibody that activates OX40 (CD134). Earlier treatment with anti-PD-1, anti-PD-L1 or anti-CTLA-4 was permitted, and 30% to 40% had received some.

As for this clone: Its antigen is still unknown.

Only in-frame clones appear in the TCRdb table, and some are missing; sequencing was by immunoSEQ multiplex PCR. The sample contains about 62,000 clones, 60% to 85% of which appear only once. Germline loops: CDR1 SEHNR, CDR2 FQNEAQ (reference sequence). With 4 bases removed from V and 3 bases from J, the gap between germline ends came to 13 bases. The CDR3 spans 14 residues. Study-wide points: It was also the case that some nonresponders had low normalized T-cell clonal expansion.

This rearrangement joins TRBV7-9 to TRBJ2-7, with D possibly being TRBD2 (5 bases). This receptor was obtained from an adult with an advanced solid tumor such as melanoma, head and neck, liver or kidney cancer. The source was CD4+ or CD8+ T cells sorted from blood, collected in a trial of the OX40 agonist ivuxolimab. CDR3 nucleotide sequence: TGTGCCAGCAGCTCTGCAGGAGGAGGCTACGAGCAGTACTTC. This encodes CASSSAGGGYEQYF.